This TCR beta chain appears in the sequencing data of a study of shared clonotypes between healthy human individuals. Healthy and HIV-negative, the adult donors had no recent acute infections or vaccinations. The repertoire was sequenced with immunoSEQ multiplex PCR; TCRdb's copy has only in-frame clones and lacks some. The sample comprises roughly 2.4 million clones, 90% to 96% of which are singletons, and approximately 0.13% rests with the top ten. The CDR3 runs 18 residues. V lost 5 bases to trimming and J lost 1 base; unmatched junction nucleotides: 15. Germline V CDR1 and CDR2: SGHAT, FQNNGV. This chain connects TRBV11-2 to TRBJ2-7; 9 bases align to TRBD2. The sample consisted of naive CD4+ T cells sorted from blood. The sample's subset: CD45RA+ positively selected. This receptor was taken from a man between 18 and 35 years old in good health. The CDR3 DNA follows: TGTGCCAGCAGCAAGGGGCGTCCTAGCGGGGTCGGGTCCTACGAGCAGTACTTC. As protein: CASSKGRPSGVGSYEQYF. The full variable domain, in which reference TRBV11-2 and TRBJ2-7 provide the parts outside the CDR3, is EAGVAQSPRYKIIEKRQSVAFWCNPISGHATLYWYQQILGQGPKLLIQFQNNGVVDDSQLPKDRFSAERLKGVDSTLKIQPAKLEDSAVYLCASSKGRPSGVGSYEQYFGPGTRLTVT.